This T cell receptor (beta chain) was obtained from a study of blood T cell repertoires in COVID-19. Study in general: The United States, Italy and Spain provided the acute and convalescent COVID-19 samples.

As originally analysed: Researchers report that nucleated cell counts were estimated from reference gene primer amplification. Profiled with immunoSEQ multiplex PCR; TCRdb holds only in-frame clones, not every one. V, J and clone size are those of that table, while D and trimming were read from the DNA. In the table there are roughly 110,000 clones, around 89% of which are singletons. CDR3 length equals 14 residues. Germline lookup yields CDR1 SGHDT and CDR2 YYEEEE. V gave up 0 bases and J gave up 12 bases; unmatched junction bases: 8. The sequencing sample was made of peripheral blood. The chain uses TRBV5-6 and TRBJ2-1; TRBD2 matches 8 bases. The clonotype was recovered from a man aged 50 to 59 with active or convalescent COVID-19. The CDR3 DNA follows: TGTGCCAGCAGCTTGGGTAGCGGGACGACCCCGCAGTTCTTC. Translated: CASSLGSGTTPQFF.